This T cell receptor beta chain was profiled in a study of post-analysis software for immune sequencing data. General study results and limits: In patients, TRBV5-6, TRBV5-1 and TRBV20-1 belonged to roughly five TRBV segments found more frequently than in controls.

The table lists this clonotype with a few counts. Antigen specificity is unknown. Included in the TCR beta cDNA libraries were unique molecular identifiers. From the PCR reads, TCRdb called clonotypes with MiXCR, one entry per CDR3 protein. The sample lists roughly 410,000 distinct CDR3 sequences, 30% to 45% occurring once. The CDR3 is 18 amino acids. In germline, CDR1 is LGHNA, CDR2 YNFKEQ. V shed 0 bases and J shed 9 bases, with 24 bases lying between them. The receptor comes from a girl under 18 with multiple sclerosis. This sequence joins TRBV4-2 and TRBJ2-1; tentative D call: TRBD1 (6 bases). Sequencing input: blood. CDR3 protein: CASSQDSPILQGISEQFF. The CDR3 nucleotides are TGTGCCAGCAGCCAAGATAGCCCTATCCTCCAGGGGATCAGTGAGCAGTTCTTC.